The 5 T cell receptor beta chains in this list originate from one sample, sequenced in a study of metastatic and nonmetastatic thyroid tumors. TCRdb re-called the PCR reads with MiXCR. Of more than 2,000 clones listed, around a quarter are singletons. Patients had received no treatment of any kind before thyroid surgery. Sequenced: tumor tissue. The receptors originated from a female donor with papillary thyroid cancer or a benign thyroid nodule (not recorded which). Some clones in this sample may be carry-over from other donors' samples.

This clone is labeled as large. J is TRBJ1-2 and V is TRBV2; 9 bases fit TRBD1. Germline trimming cut 5 bases from V and 4 bases from J; bases unmatched to any gene: 17. Germline CDR1 and CDR2: SNHLY and FYNNEI. The CDR3 loop spans 18 amino acids. The CDR3 reads CASSSTNQQGARAYGYTF. CDR3 sequence (DNA): TGTGCCAGCAGTTCAACAAACCAACAGGGGGCCCGGGCCTATGGCTACACCTTC.

The V and J genes are TRBV28 and TRBJ2-7; no clear D. CDR1 is MDHEN and CDR2 is SYDVKM in the germline V gene. There are 13 residues in the CDR3. V dropped 6 bases and J dropped 0 bases, with 9 bases sitting between them. CDR3 DNA: TGTGCCAGCAGACCCTCCAGCTCCTACGAGCAGTACTTC. It specifies CASRPSSSYEQYF.

This clone was seen a handful of times. J is TRBJ2-1 and V is TRBV20-1; D gene unclear. The CDR3 covers 15 residues. Trimming pared 3 bases from V and 5 bases from J, leaving 17 bases between. Germline-derived CDR1 and CDR2 are DFQATT and SNEGSKA (reference sequence). CDR3 DNA: TGCAGTGCTAGCACCCCAATAAGTTTCGACAATGAGCAGTTCTTC. It yields the protein CSASTPISFDNEQFF.

This clone was recorded many times. The V gene is TRBV6-1, the J gene TRBJ2-3, with unresolved D. The CDR3 totals 10 residues. Deletions cut 7 bases from V and 3 bases from J, with 2 bases between. Per the germline V gene, CDR1 is MNHNS and CDR2 is SASEGT. CDR3 DNA sequence: TGTGCCAGCAAGACAGATACGCAGTATTTT. Amino acid sequence: CASKTDTQYF.

By sample share, this clone is hyperexpanded. V is TRBV11-2 and J is TRBJ2-2; perhaps TRBD2 as D (5 bases). Trimming took 2 bases from V and 7 from J, leaving 8 bases between them. There are 13 residues in the CDR3. Per the germline V gene, CDR1 is SGHAT and CDR2 is FQNNGV. The CDR3 sequence: CASSLMEVGELFF. CDR3 sequence (DNA): TGTGCCAGCAGCTTAATGGAGGTCGGGGAGCTGTTTTTT. Using reference TRBV11-2 and TRBJ2-2 for the parts outside the CDR3, the full variable domain is EAGVAQSPRYKIIEKRQSVAFWCNPISGHATLYWYQQILGQGPKLLIQFQNNGVVDDSQLPKDRFSAERLKGVDSTLKIQPAKLEDSAVYLCASSLMEVGELFFGEGSRLTVL.